This T cell receptor (beta chain) was obtained from a study of T cell clones after liver transplantation (dated by TCRdb to about 2019). Background for the entire study: Samples were obtained from ITN030ST, a randomized trial in which withdrawal of immunosuppression was attempted within 2 years of liver transplantation. Donor-reactive T cell clones were identified by TCRbeta sequencing after a pre-transplant mixed lymphocyte reaction and then tracked in post-transplant blood. Third party-reactive TCRbeta sequences were also identified from pre-transplant MLRs to serve as an antigen-independent comparator for donor-reactive sequences. Three of the eight recipients were HCV-positive; the others were transplanted for non-autoimmune, non-viral indications. Until randomization at 12-24 months post-transplant, subjects were given standard immunosuppression, with no induction therapy. Tolerance meant complete immunosuppression withdrawal for at least one year without liver enzymes rising beyond twice the upper limit of normal. Blood samples were collected pre-transplant, pre-randomization before withdrawal, and post-randomization after either full withdrawal or failed withdrawal. The studied cohort comprised 8 liver transplant recipients, 3 classified as tolerant and 5 as non-tolerant.

General findings and caveats noted by the study authors: Since no allograft tissue specimens were available, donor-reactive T cells may have migrated into the graft instead of being deleted. The conclusions were preliminary, being limited by small, heterogeneous patient numbers and by non-standardized post-transplant time points. Low numbers of available donor cells limited the measurable donor-reactive repertoire in two subjects. When repertoire turnover was taken into account, detection of donor-reactive sequences was significantly reduced in 7 of 8 subjects for CD4 and in 8 of 8 subjects for CD8. Circulating donor-reactive CD4 TCRbeta sequences fell significantly post-transplant in 5 of 8 subjects, irrespective of tolerance or HCV status. A greater decline was seen for donor-reactive sequences than for third party-reactive sequences, suggesting partial antigen-specific deletion unrelated to withdrawal success.

Clipping removes 1 base from V and 6 bases from J, with 3 as the unmatched junction base count. From cysteine to phenylalanine, the CDR3 is 16 amino acids long. Only the CDR3 DNA stays, 48 bases, in frame from base 1. Reading the germline V gene (reference sequence) gives CDR1 LNHNV and CDR2 YYDKDF. High-throughput TCRbeta CDR3 sequencing of frozen genomic DNA was performed by immunoSEQ, including PCR amplification, mapping, bias correction and internal controls. The study's processing was this. Productive rearrangements were kept, and unique TCRbeta sequences were defined by CDR3 nucleotide sequence plus V and J gene. Donor-reactive sequences required at least 5-fold expansion in CFSE-low cells versus unstimulated pre-transplant cells and at least 0.01% frequency. Per-subject minimum frequency thresholds, based on the lowest-template unstimulated sample, ensured at least 90% detection power. Jensen-Shannon divergence between the top 1000 TCRbeta sequences post-transplant and pre-transplant was used to measure repertoire turnover. Two-sided Fisher's exact tests were used to test for changes in how often donor-reactive sequences were detected. Imported from immuneACCESS, the table was reduced by TCRdb to in-frame sequences with V and J called. These copies leave out some clones; in studies compared against another copy, an unresolved V gene accounts for under half, and the cause of the remainder is not known. Clonal size and the V and J genes are those of that table, whereas D and trimming came from the DNA. Across this sample there are nearly 55,000 clones, with 70% to 85% seen only once. The biggest ten clones account for over 7% of the sample.

This specimen's time point label, interpreted: pre-transplant. Thawed unstimulated PBMCs were stained for CD3, CD4 and CD8 and FACS-sorted into CD3+CD4+ and CD3+CD8+ populations. All 8 studied subjects were randomized to withdrawal of immunosuppression. The Qiagen DNeasy Blood and Tissue Kit was used to isolate genomic DNA. Details on this clone: The antigen it binds to is not known. No much larger clone exists at a distance of one base, and base qualities are not known.

The sequenced sample was CD4+ T cells from blood, obtained before liver transplant. The chain couples TRBV15 to TRBJ2-2; 12 central nucleotides agree with TRBD2. The receptor's source is a human donor who received a liver transplant. The DNA reads TGTGCCACCAGCAGAGGACTAGCGGGAGCTGCCGGGGAGCTGTTTTTT. The encoded protein is CATSRGLAGAAGELFF.